The following is a T cell receptor (beta chain) sequence with its context. Its antigen is as yet unknown. The CDR3 contains 16 residues. TCRdb's copy holds only in-frame clones and misses some; the assay was immunoSEQ multiplex PCR. The table records approximately 100,000 clones, about 92% of them present only once. This record belongs to a study of OX40 agonist ivuxolimab in advanced cancers. Study summary: In this trial design, patients received ivuxolimab intravenously at 0.01 to 10 mg/kg every 2 weeks. Study-level results: Expanded peripheral T cells had an undetermined antigen specificity. CD4+ and CD8+ blood T cells expanded clonally by week 6 at 0.1 to 3.0 mg/kg.

The starting material was CD4+ or CD8+ T cells sorted from blood, obtained in a trial of the OX40 agonist ivuxolimab. J is TRBJ1-1 and V is TRBV12-1. TRBV12-1 is noted as a pseudogene. The TCR was taken from an adult with an advanced solid tumor such as melanoma, head and neck, liver or kidney cancer. The CDR3 sequence is CASSFALEQGGTEAFF. In DNA form, the CDR3 reads TGTGCCAGCAGCTTTGCGCTAGAGCAGGGAGGGACTGAAGCTTTCTTT.